The clone carrying this T cell receptor (beta chain) has ten or more counts. Its antigen is still unknown. Per the germline V gene, CDR1 is SGHRS and CDR2 is YFSETQ. The V end lost 5 bases, the J end lost 2 bases, and 12 bases lay between the germline ends. CDR3 length: 14 amino acids. These data belong to a study of metastatic and nonmetastatic thyroid tumors. Study details: Thyroid patients, malignant and benign, had repertoires compared across blood and tumor or nodule tissue. Overall study findings and caveats: In both blood and tumor samples, TCR beta diversity was reported significantly higher for malignant than benign nodules.

Each patient went into thyroid surgery without having received any treatment. Authors' analysis steps: Clinicopathological groups differed in CDR3, with these differences serving to build a distant-metastasis classifier for papillary thyroid cancer. MiXCR reprocessed the PCR reads for TCRdb. The V and J calls and clone size are TCRdb's, not the authors'. Counted here are about 25,000 clones, approximately 19% occurring once; the ten biggest clones make up roughly 5.1%. V usage is TRBV5-1 and J usage is TRBJ2-3; unclear D gene. Sequenced sample: blood. The receptor was derived from a male donor with papillary thyroid cancer or a benign thyroid nodule (not recorded which). Some clones in this sample may be carry-over from other donors' samples. Here the CDR3 reads CASSLLNPTDTQYF. CDR3 in DNA: TGCGCCAGCAGTCTTCTGAACCCCACAGATACGCAGTATTTT.